This TCR beta chain was obtained from a study of shared clonotypes between healthy human individuals (dated by TCRdb to the early 2020s). Turning to the overall study: The cohort included a few men and a couple of women between 18 and 49 years of age. To increase sequencing depth and limit assay-specific biases, different laboratories used diverse techniques to prepare libraries and sequence TCR repertoires. Blood TCR repertoires of a handful of healthy adults were deeply sequenced to estimate repertoire size and the extent of clonotype sharing between individuals. For each donor, three plates each were used for CD4 naive and CD4 memory, two plates were used for CD8 naive, and one plate was used for CD8 memory. Per donor, leukapheresis produced somewhere between about 0.9 and 9 billion PBMCs. What the authors observed across the whole study: Sampling was restricted to blood, and TCR repertoires in tissues likely differ from the TCR repertoires found in blood. Incomplete sequencing was indicated by rarefaction of sorted-subset datasets, despite the large sequencing depth. Larger estimated clonotype richness was generally found for naive subsets than for memory subsets. Compared with non-shared clonotypes, the clonotypes found in all four sorted-subset donors had higher generation probabilities. Because the study included a small number of donors, the genetic and exposure-history diversity represented was limited. Pairwise subsampling led to the expectation that sequencing depth would affect the degree of clonotype sharing among donors. Sharing across several donors was observed for approximately 5% of naive CD4, 3.5% of naive CD8, over 2% of memory CD4, and about 0.38% of memory CD8 clonotypes.

The donors were healthy, HIV-negative adults with no recently reported acute infections or vaccinations. Only Caucasian adults living in Nashville, Tennessee, USA were represented among the donors. CD4+ T cells were enriched through magnetic negative selection, after which naive cells were positively selected on CD45RA and the remaining negative fraction served as the memory subset. Blood was obtained by leukapheresis, after which PBMCs were separated by Ficoll-Histopaque density gradient centrifugation and cryopreserved in liquid nitrogen vapor phase. Analytical flow cytometry was used to check the purity and quantity of each magnetically sorted T cell population. Genomic DNA was isolated from each sorted fraction and quantified by UV absorbance on a Nanodrop 2000c. In the case of this clone: Its binding antigen is unknown. No qualities accompany the bases; no much larger clone lies one base away.

Ends trimmed: V by 3 bases, J by 4 bases; bases unmatched to a gene: 1. The CDR3, from cysteine to phenylalanine, totals 15 residues. The sequence is cut down to CDR3 DNA, 45 bases in frame from base 1. Looking up the germline V gene yields CDR1 SGHTA and CDR2 FQGNSA. TCR CDR3 regions were amplified from genomic DNA by multiplex PCR using the deep immunoSEQ assay. Genomic DNA extracted from each cell subset was distributed evenly over all wells of several immunoSEQ 96-well plates, and each plate served as one replicate. Each replicate PCR for sorted subsets received roughly 200 ng genomic DNA, equal to roughly 30,000 T cell genomes. The purified libraries were quantified using a Qubit 3.0 fluorometer, sized with a Bioanalyzer 2100, and then quantified again using the KAPA Library Quantification kit. Every immunoSEQ 96-well plate was sequenced on a separate single-read 150-cycle Illumina NextSeq 550 flow cell. On the authors' methods: Because the immunoSEQ output held only junctional sequences and lacked quality scores, the filtering could not match the filtering applied to full-length reads. Sequences were annotated with PyIR, a Python wrapper for IgBLAST v1.9, using IMGT germline references to assign V/J genes and CDR3. Reads were removed for weak V/J assignments (E-value above 1e-6), missing CDR3, stop codons, out-of-frame junctions, or ambiguous translated residues. V3J clonotypes were defined as sequences sharing an identical inferred V gene, J gene, and CDR3 amino acid sequence. The percentage overlap between two repertoires was calculated by dividing the number of shared unique clonotypes by the size of the smaller repertoire. Three approaches were used to assess repertoire richness: RTK rarefaction, the Chao1 estimator, and Recon v2.1 estimates of unobserved clonotypes. OLGA was used to compute generation probabilities for all TCRbeta clonotypes that the gDNA method yielded from a handful of donors. In its TCRdb copy, this immuneACCESS table keeps in-frame sequences only and misses some clones. Where compared with another copy, unresolved V genes explain less than half of these, and the others have no known cause. That table supplies the V and J calls and clone size; D and trimming were determined from the DNA. The sample table holds roughly 2.2 million clones, of which less than 95% were seen once. The ten largest clones represent around 0.4% of the sample.

The chain couples TRBV7-2 to TRBJ2-3; TRBD2 agrees with 13 junctional bases. This receptor was taken from a man between 18 and 35 years old in good health. Some clones in this sample may be carry-over from other donors' samples. What was sequenced was naive CD4+ T cells from PBMCs. The sample's cell subset or site, from its label and the paper: CD45RA+ positively selected. The CDR3 here reads CASSLGLAGSDTQYF. At the DNA level, the sequence is TGTGCCAGCAGCTTGGGACTAGCGGGGTCAGATACGCAGTATTTT.